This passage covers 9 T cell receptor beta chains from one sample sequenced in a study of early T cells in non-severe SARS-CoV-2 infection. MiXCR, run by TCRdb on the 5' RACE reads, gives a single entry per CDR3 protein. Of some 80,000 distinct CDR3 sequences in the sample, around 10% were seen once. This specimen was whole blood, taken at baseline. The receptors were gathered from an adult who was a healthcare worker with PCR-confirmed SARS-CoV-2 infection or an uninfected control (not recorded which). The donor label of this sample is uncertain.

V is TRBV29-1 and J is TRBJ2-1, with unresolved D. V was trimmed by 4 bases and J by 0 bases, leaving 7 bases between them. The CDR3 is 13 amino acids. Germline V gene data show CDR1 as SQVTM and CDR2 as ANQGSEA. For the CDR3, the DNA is TGCAGCGTTGGGGTAAGCTCCTACAATGAGCAGTTCTTC. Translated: CSVGVSSYNEQFF.

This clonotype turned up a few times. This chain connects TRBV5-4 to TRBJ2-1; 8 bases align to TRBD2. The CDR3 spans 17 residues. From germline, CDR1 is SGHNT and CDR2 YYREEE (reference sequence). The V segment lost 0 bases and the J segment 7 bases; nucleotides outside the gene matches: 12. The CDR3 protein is CASSLDGQLAARNEQFF. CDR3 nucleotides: TGTGCCAGCAGCTTGGACGGACAACTAGCGGCCCGGAATGAGCAGTTCTTC.

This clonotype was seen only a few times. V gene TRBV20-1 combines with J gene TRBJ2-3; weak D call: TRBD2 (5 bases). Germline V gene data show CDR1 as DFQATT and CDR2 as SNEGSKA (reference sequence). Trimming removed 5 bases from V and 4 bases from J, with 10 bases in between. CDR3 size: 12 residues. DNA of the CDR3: TGCAGTGCTCGCTTAGCGTCAGATACGCAGTATTTT. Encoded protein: CSARLASDTQYF.

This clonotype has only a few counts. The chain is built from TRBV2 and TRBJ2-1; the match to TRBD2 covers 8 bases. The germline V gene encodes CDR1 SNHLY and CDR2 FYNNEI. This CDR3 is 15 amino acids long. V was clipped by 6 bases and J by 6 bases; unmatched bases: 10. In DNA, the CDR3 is TGTGCCAGCAGGCCTGAGCGGGGGATTTTCAATGAGCAGTTCTTC. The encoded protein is CASRPERGIFNEQFF.

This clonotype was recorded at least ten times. CDR3 residues: CASSQEAGIGRNTEAFF. Written as DNA, the CDR3 is TGTGCCAGCAGCCAAGAGGCCGGGATCGGTCGCAACACTGAAGCTTTCTTT. This chain uses TRBV3-1 with TRBJ1-1; D not resolved. The CDR3 runs to 17 residues. The germline V gene encodes CDR1 LGHDT and CDR2 YNNKEL (reference sequence). V dropped 0 bases and J dropped 2 bases, with 16 bases sitting between them.

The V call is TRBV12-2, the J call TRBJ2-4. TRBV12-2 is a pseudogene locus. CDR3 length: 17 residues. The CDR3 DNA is TGTGCAAGTCGCTTAGTGCTACAGATGGGGGCCAAAAACATTCAGTACTTC. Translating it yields CASRLVLQMGAKNIQYF.

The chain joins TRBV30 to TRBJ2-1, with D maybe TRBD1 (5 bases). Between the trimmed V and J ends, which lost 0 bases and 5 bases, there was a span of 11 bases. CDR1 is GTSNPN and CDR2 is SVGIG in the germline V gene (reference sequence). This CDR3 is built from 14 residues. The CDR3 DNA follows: TGTGCCTGGAGTGTATGGGGCAAACACAATGAGCAGTTCTTC. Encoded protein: CAWSVWGKHNEQFF. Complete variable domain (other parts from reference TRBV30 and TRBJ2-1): SQTIHQWPATLVQPVGSPLSLECTVEGTSNPNLYWYRQAAGRGLQLLFYSVGIGQISSEVPQNLSASRPQDRQFILSSKKLLLSDSGFYLCAWSVWGKHNEQFFGPGTRLTVL.

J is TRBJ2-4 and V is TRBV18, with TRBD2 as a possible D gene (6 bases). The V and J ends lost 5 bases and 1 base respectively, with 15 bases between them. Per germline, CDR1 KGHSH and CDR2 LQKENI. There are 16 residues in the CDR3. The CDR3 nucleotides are TGTGCCAGCTCATCGGGACTCACTACCGCCAAAAACATTCAGTACTTC. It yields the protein CASSSGLTTAKNIQYF.

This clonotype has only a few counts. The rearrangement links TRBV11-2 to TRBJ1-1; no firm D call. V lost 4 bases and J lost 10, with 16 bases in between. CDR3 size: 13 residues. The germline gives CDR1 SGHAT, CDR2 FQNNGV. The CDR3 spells CASSYVVVAGAFF. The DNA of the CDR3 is TGTGCCAGCAGCTACGTGGTGGTGGCGGGAGCTTTCTTT.